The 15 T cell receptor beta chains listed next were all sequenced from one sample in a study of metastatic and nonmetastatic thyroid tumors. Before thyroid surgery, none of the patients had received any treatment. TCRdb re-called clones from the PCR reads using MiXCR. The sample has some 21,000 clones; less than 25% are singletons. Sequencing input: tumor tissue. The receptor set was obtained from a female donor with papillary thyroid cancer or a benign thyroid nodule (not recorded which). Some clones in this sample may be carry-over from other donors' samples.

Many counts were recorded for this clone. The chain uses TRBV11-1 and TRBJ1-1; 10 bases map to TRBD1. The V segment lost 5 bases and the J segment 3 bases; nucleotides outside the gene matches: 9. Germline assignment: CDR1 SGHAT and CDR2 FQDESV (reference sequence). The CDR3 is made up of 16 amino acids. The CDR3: CASSTRDRGKYTEAFF. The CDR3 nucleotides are TGTGCCAGCAGCACCAGGGACAGGGGAAAATACACTGAAGCTTTCTTT.

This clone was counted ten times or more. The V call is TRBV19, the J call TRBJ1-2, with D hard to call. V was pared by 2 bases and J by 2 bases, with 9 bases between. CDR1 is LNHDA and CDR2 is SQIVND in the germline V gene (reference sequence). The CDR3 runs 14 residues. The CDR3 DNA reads TGTGCCAGTAGTATAAGAGCGGGAAACTATGGCTACACCTTC. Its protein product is CASSIRAGNYGYTF.

The CDR3 loop reads CASSSIQGLGDGYTF. In DNA form, the CDR3 reads TGTGCCAGCAGCTCCATTCAGGGACTTGGGGATGGCTACACCTTC. The chain has TRBV9 and TRBJ1-2, with D possibly TRBD1 on 5 matching bases. V lost 4 bases to trimming and J lost 6 bases, with 19 bases between them. The CDR3 is made up of 15 amino acids. Germline CDR1 is SGDLS and CDR2 is YYNGEE.

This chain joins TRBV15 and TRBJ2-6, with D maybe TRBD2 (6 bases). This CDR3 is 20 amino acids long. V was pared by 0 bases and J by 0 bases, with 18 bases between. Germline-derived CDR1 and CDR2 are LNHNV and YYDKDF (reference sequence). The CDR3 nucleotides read TGTGCCACCAGCAGAGATTACGGGACTCCCTACCCCTCTGGGGCCAACGTCCTGACTTTC. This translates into CATSRDYGTPYPSGANVLTF.

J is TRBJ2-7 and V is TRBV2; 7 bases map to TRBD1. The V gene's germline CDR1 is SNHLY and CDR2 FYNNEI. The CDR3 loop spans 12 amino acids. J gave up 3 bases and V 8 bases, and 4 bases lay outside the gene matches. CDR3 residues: CASGTDYYEQYF. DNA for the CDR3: TGTGCCAGCGGGACAGACTACTACGAGCAGTACTTC.

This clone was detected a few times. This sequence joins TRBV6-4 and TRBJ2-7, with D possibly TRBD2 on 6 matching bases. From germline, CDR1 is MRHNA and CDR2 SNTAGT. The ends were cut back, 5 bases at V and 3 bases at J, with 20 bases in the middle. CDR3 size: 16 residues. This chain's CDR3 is CASSFIGRPGDYEQYF. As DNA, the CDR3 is TGTGCCAGCAGTTTTATCGGACGGCCGGGGGACTACGAGCAGTACTTC.

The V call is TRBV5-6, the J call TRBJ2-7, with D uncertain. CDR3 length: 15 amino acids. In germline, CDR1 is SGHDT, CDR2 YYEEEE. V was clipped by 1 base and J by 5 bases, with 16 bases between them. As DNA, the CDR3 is TGTGCCAGCAGCTTGTGGCGGACGGCGAGGAACGAGCAGTACTTC. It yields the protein CASSLWRTARNEQYF.

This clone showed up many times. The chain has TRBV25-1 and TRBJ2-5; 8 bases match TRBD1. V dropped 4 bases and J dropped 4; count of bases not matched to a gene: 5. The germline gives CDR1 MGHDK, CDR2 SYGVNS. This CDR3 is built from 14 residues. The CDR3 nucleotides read TGTGCCAGCAGTGGGCGGACAGGGTTAGAGACCCAGTACTTC. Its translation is CASSGRTGLETQYF.

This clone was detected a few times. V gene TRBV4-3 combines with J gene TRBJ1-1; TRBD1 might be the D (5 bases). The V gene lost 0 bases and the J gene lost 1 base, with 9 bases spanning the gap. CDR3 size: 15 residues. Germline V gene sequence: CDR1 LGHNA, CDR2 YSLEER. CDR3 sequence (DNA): TGCGCCAGCAGCCAAGATGGGGGTTCGAACACTGAAGCTTTCTTT. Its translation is CASSQDGGSNTEAFF.

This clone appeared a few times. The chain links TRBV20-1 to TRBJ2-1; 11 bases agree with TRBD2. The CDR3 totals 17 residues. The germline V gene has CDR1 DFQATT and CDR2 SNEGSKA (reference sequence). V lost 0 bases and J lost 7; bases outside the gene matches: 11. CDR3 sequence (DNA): TGCAGTGCTAGAGATCCTACTAGCGGGAGTAGACAGAATGAGCAGTTCTTC. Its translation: CSARDPTSGSRQNEQFF.

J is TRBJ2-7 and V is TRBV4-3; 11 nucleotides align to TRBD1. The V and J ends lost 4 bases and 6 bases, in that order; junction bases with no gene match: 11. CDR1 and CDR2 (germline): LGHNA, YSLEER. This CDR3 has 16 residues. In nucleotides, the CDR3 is TGCGCCAGCAGCCGCGCCCGGGGACAGGGGGTAATCGAGCAGTACTTC. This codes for CASSRARGQGVIEQYF.

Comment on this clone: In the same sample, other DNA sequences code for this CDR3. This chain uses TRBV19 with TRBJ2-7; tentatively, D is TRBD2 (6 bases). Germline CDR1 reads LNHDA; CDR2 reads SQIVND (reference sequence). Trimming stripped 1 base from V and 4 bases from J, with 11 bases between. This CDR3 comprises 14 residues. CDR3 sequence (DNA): TGTGCCAGTAGTATAGCGGCGGGGATTTACGAGCAGTACTTC. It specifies CASSIAAGIYEQYF.

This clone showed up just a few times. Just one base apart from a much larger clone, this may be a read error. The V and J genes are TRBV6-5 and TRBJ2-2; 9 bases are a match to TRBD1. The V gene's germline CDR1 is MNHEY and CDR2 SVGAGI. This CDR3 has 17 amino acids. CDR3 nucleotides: TGTGCCAGCAGTTACAAAACAGGGGGCGCGAACGCCGGGGAGCTGTTTTTT. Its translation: CASSYKTGGANAGELFF.

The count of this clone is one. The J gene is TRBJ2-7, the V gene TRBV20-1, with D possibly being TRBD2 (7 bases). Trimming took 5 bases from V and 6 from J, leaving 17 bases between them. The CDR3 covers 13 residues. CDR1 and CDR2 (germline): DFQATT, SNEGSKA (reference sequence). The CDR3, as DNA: TGCAGTGCTTGGGAAACCGGGGGGCTCGAGCAGTACTTC. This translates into CSAWETGGLEQYF.

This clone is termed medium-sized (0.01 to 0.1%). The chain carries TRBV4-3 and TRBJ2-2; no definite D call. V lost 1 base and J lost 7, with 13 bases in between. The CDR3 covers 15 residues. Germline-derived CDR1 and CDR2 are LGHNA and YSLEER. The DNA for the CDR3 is TGCGCCAGCAGCCAAGCCGTGGGCGGTTACGGGGAGCTGTTTTTT. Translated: CASSQAVGGYGELFF.